One sample yielded the 15 T cell receptor beta chains listed below, sequenced in a study of T cells expressing NK-cell markers. TCRdb reprocessed the 5' RACE reads, with one entry per CDR3 protein and no DNA. Its clone listing holds about 400,000 distinct CDR3 sequences. The sequenced sample consisted of blood T cells: a sorted CD56 or NKG2C T cell subset, CD4+ or CD8+ T cells, or bulk PBMC T cells (not recorded which). These receptor sequences come from a woman aged 50 to 65 in good health.

This chain uses TRBV20-1 with TRBJ1-5; TCRdb's D call, TRBD1, is unchecked because there is no DNA. Germline loops: CDR1 DFQATT, CDR2 SNEGSKA (reference sequence). This CDR3 has 14 amino acids. CDR3 sequence: CSAGGNRGGQPQHF.

The chain combines TRBV6-5 with TRBJ2-4; TCRdb's assignment of TRBD1 cannot be checked, as there is no DNA. The CDR3 runs 17 residues. From germline, CDR1 is MNHEY and CDR2 SVGAGI. Here the CDR3 reads CASSTSGAVWPKNIQYF.

The chain employs TRBV7-2 and TRBJ2-7; TCRdb indicates TRBD2, and absent DNA this call remains unverified. In germline, CDR1 is SGHTA, CDR2 FQGNSA. The CDR3 is made up of 18 amino acids. This CDR3 is CASSLPRIPGLGDLKQYF.

The gene calls are TRBV7-9 and TRBJ2-6; TCRdb proposes TRBD2, but this gene call is untestable without DNA. Germline CDR1 is SEHNR and CDR2 is FQNEAQ (reference sequence). The CDR3 sequence is 21 residues long. Here the CDR3 reads CASSLAQFASGDYSGANVLTF.

The genes are TRBV10-2 and TRBJ1-1; TCRdb calls TRBD1, which cannot be checked without DNA. Looked up from germline, CDR1 is WSHSY and CDR2 is SAAADI. The CDR3 has 16 amino acids. CDR3 in amino acids: CASSESARQGRGEAFF.

CDR3 region: CATTQGVEPQHF. The chain is built from TRBV19 and TRBJ1-5; the TRBD1 assignment by TCRdb is unverifiable without DNA. Germline V CDR1 and CDR2: LNHDA, SQIVND (reference sequence). The CDR3 consists of 12 residues.

The chain joins TRBV15 to TRBJ2-1. CDR1 and CDR2 from the germline V gene are LNHNV and YYDKDF (reference sequence). This CDR3 has 13 residues. The CDR3 region is CATSRDPLNEQFF.

The CDR3 loop reads CSARSPRGTDTQYF. J is TRBJ2-3 and V is TRBV20-1; TCRdb names TRBD1, which stays unverified in the absence of DNA. CDR1 and CDR2 (germline): DFQATT, SNEGSKA (reference sequence). This CDR3 has 14 residues.

The chain combines TRBV27 with TRBJ2-3; TCRdb's D gene call, TRBD1, goes unchecked for lack of DNA. CDR1 and CDR2 (germline): MNHEY, SMNVEV (reference sequence). This CDR3 contains 15 residues. The CDR3 region is CASAPSRGNTDTQYF.

The V gene is TRBV4-1, the J gene TRBJ2-7; TCRdb's D gene call, TRBD1, goes unchecked for lack of DNA. The CDR3 loop spans 15 amino acids. Looked up from germline, CDR1 is MGHRA and CDR2 is YSYEKL. The chain's CDR3 is CASSQYWTGSYEQYF.

The chain links TRBV10-2 to TRBJ2-5. The CDR3 contains 17 residues. Germline assignment: CDR1 WSHSY and CDR2 SAAADI. CDR3 in amino acids: CASSESVVGRPRETQYF.

CDR3 sequence: CASSRSGRANTDTQYF. The chain uses TRBV3-1 and TRBJ2-3; TCRdb designates TRBD2, a call that cannot be tested without DNA. This CDR3 has 16 amino acids. Germline V gene data show CDR1 as LGHDT and CDR2 as YNNKEL (reference sequence).

The chain uses TRBV7-9 and TRBJ2-1. This CDR3 region has 13 residues. The germline V gene has CDR1 SEHNR and CDR2 FQNEAQ (reference sequence). CDR3 residues: CASSFALDPEQFF.

The V and J genes are TRBV7-9 and TRBJ2-1; checking the TCRdb D call of TRBD2 is not possible without DNA. The CDR3 spans 22 residues. The germline V gene has CDR1 SEHNR and CDR2 FQNEAQ (reference sequence). CDR3 in amino acids: CASRKIPTGTSGTIRYGTEQFF. Variable domain in full (rest from reference TRBV7-9 and TRBJ2-1): DTGVSQNPRHKITKRGQNVTFRCDPISEHNRLYWYRQTLGQGPEFLTYFQNEAQLEKSRLLSDRFSAERPKGSFSTLEIQRTEQGDSAMYLCASRKIPTGTSGTIRYGTEQFFGPGTRLTVL.

V usage is TRBV3-1 and J usage is TRBJ2-1; with no DNA, the TCRdb D assignment of TRBD1 cannot be verified. The CDR3 consists of 15 residues. Germline-derived CDR1 and CDR2 are LGHDT and YNNKEL (reference sequence). CDR3 residues: CASSNLRTGLNEQFF.